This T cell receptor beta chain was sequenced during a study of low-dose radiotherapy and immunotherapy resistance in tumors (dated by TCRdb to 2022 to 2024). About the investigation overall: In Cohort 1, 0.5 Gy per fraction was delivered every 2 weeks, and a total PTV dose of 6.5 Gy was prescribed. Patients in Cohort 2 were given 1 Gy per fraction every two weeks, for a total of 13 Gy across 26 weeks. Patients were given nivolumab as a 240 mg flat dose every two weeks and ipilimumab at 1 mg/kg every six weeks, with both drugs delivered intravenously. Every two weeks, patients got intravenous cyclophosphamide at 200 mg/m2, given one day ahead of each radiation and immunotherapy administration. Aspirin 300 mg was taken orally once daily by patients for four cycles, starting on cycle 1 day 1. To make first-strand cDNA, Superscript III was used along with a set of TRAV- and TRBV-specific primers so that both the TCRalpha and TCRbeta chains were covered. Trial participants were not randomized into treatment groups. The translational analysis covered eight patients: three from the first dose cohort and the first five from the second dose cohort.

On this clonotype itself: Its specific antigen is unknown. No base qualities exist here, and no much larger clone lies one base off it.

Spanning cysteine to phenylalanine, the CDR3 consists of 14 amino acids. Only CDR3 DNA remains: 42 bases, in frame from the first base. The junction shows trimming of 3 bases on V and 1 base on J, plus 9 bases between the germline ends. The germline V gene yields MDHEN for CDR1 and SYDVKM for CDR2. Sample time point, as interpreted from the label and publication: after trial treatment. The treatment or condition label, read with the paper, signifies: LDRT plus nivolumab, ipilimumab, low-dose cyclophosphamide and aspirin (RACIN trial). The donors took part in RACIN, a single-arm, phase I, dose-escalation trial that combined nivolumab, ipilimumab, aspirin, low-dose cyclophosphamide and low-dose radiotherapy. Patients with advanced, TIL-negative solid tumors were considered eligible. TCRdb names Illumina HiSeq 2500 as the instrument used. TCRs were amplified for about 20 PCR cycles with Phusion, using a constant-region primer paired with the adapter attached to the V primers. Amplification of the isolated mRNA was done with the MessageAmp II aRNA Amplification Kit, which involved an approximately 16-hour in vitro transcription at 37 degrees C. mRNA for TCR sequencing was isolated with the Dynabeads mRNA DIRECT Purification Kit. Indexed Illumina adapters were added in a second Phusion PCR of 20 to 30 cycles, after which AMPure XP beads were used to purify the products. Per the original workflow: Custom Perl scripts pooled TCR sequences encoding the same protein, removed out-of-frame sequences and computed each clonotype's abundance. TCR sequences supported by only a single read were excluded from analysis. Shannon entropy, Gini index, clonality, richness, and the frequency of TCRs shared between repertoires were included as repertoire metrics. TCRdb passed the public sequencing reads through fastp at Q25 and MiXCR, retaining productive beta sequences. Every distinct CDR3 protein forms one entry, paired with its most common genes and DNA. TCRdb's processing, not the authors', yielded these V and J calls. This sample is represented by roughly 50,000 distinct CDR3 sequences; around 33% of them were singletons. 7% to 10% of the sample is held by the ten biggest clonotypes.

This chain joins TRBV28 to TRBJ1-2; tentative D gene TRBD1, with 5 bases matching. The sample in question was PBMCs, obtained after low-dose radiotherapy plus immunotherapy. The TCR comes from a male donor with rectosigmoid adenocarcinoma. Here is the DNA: TGTGCCAGCAGTTTGGCGGGGGATAACTATGGCTACACCTTC. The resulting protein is CASSLAGDNYGYTF.